What follows is one T cell receptor beta chain and its context. Antigen specificity is unknown. V shed 7 bases and J shed 2 bases, with 14 bases lying between them. Germline lookup yields CDR1 MNHNY and CDR2 SVGAGI (reference sequence). The CDR3 has 14 amino acids. Healthy Caucasians provided all donations. With template switching, a universal primer site was added, and the cDNA carried unique molecular identifiers. TCRdb recomputed calls from the 5' RACE reads with MiXCR, one row per CDR3 protein. Seen here are approximately 1.8 million distinct CDR3 sequences, about 32% observed once, and the top ten hold 0.25% to 0.3%. The source of the sample is a study of identical twins. Points from the study as a whole: Memory repertoires lacked the insertion deficit that abundant cord blood beta clonotypes showed. Twin sharing of out-of-frame TCR alpha was underestimated by models in monozygotic pairs.

The sequence was obtained from a newborn girl in good health. This chain uses TRBV6-6 with TRBJ1-1, with D possibly being TRBD1 (5 bases). The sequencing sample was made of cord blood. In DNA, the CDR3 is TGTGCCAGCAATCTCCAGGGTGCCAACACTGAAGCTTTCTTT. Encoded protein: CASNLQGANTEAFF.